One and the same sample provided the 22 T cell receptor beta chains below, sequenced in a study of cytomegalovirus exposure and HLA in healthy donors. PCR used 60 Vbeta primers and 13 Jbeta primers. Profiled with immunoSEQ multiplex PCR; TCRdb holds only in-frame clones, not every one. Counted here are roughly 130,000 clones, 80% occurring once; the ten biggest clones make up over 2%. The specimen sequenced was PBMCs. Receptors originate from a man aged 25-45 years in good health and CMV-seronegative.

The count of this clone is one. The rearrangement uses TRBV7-9 and TRBJ2-7, with 7 positions matching TRBD2. The CDR3 is 15 residues long. V was clipped by 7 bases and J by 3 bases; unmatched bases: 12. The germline V gene has CDR1 SEHNR and CDR2 FQNEAQ (reference sequence). CDR3 protein: CASTSTGSGFYEQYF. The CDR3 coding sequence is TGTGCCAGCACCTCAACGGGTAGCGGGTTCTACGAGCAGTACTTC. Full variable domain (rest looked up from reference TRBV7-9 and TRBJ2-7): DTGVSQNPRHKITKRGQNVTFRCDPISEHNRLYWYRQTLGQGPEFLTYFQNEAQLEKSRLLSDRFSAERPKGSFSTLEIQRTEQGDSAMYLCASTSTGSGFYEQYFGPGTRLTVT.

The genes are TRBV30 and TRBJ2-5; tentative D call: TRBD2 (5 bases). TRBJ2-7 explains the end of the DNA better; the J call may be wrong. Germline CDR1 and CDR2: GTSNPN and SVGIG (reference sequence). CDR3 length: 12 amino acids. The CDR3 bases are TGTGCCTGGAGTGAGAGGGCCTACGAGCAGTACTTC. This translates into CAWSERAYEQYF.

The rearrangement links TRBV5-1 to TRBJ2-7; TRBD1 matches 11 bases. Germline trimming cut 2 bases from V and 2 bases from J; bases unmatched to any gene: 3. This CDR3 region has 15 residues. Germline V gene data show CDR1 as SGHRS and CDR2 as YFSETQ. CDR3 sequence (DNA): TGCGCCAGCAGCTTAGGACAGGGGGCCACCTACGAGCAGTACTTC. Translated, it gives CASSLGQGATYEQYF. Based on the CDR3 plus reference TRBV5-1 and TRBJ2-7, the full variable domain is KAGVTQTPRYLIKTRGQQVTLSCSPISGHRSVSWYQQTPGQGLQFLFEYFSETQRNKGNFPGRFSGRQFSNSRSEMNVSTLELGDSALYLCASSLGQGATYEQYFGPGTRLTVT.

This clone has a handful of counts. The rearrangement links TRBV6-5 to TRBJ1-1; 10 bases match TRBD1. Trimming removed 8 bases from V and 5 bases from J; junction bases left unmatched: 8. CDR1 is MNHEY and CDR2 is SVGAGI in the germline V gene. The CDR3 has 14 residues. Written as DNA, the CDR3 is TGTGCCAGCCGACGACAGGGGGCAAGGACTGAAGCTTTCTTT. This sequence encodes CASRRQGARTEAFF.

The gene calls are TRBV28 and TRBJ2-7; a weak D match, TRBD2 (6 bases). Trimming shortened V by 6 bases and J by 1 base, and 13 bases separated the two germline ends. Germline V gives CDR1 MDHEN, CDR2 SYDVKM. This CDR3 has 14 amino acids. CDR3 bases: TGTGCCAGCAGGCTGAGGGAGGAATCCTACGAGCAGTACTTC. Amino acids: CASRLREESYEQYF. Combining the CDR3 with reference TRBV28 and TRBJ2-7 gives the whole variable domain DVKVTQSSRYLVKRTGEKVFLECVQDMDHENMFWYRQDPGLGLRLIYFSYDVKMKEKGDIPEGYSVSREKKERFSLILESASTNQTSMYLCASRLREESYEQYFGPGTRLTVT.

The chain joins TRBV29-1 to TRBJ2-2, with a tentative D call TRBD2 (6 bases). The CDR3 sequence is 14 residues long. In germline, CDR1 is SQVTM, CDR2 ANQGSEA. V was pared by 4 bases and J by 5 bases, with 14 bases between. The CDR3 DNA reads as TGCAGCGTTGGCCCCGGGGGATATACCGGGGAGCTGTTTTTT. Encoded protein: CSVGPGGYTGELFF.

This clone was seen a single time. The chain couples TRBV21-1 to TRBJ1-3; whether TRBD1, the table's D call, matches the DNA was not checked. TRBV21-1 is marked as a pseudogene. CDR3 length equals 13 residues. The CDR3, as DNA: TGTGCCAGAATACAGGGTCGTGGAAACACCATATATTTT. Translating it yields CARIQGRGNTIYF.

V is TRBV7-9 and J is TRBJ1-2; D might be TRBD1 (5 bases). V was pared by 3 bases and J by 10 bases, with 18 bases between. Germline CDR1 and CDR2: SEHNR and FQNEAQ (reference sequence). This CDR3 is built from 14 residues. CDR3 bases: TGTGCCAGCAGCTTCGGGCAGGGATGGGATGACTACACCTTC. Residues: CASSFGQGWDDYTF.

The chain uses TRBV28 and TRBJ2-1; D is possibly TRBD2 (5 bases). Germline V gene sequence: CDR1 MDHEN, CDR2 SYDVKM. V lost 11 bases to trimming and J lost 2 bases, with 16 bases between them. This CDR3 region has 14 residues. The CDR3 DNA is TGTGCCGGAGGACTGAACCGACCCTACAATGAGCAGTTCTTC. Encoded protein: CAGGLNRPYNEQFF.

V usage is TRBV11-2 and J usage is TRBJ2-3; no clear D. CDR1 and CDR2 (germline): SGHAT, FQNNGV. The CDR3 spans 15 residues. V was clipped by 1 base and J by 4 bases, with 12 bases between them. This chain's CDR3 is CASSLVGQAADTQYF. The DNA of the CDR3 is TGTGCCAGCAGCTTAGTAGGTCAGGCAGCAGATACGCAGTATTTT.

CDR3 sequence reads: CASSWGQGAYEQYF. CDR3 in DNA: TGTGCCAGCAGCTGGGGACAGGGGGCCTACGAGCAGTACTTC. This chain uses TRBV27 with TRBJ2-7; TRBD1 matches at 11 bases. Germline CDR1 reads MNHEY; CDR2 reads SMNVEV (reference sequence). There are 14 residues in the CDR3. The trim removed 6 bases at V and 2 bases at J, leaving 3 bases unmatched.

This clone has a handful of counts. The V call is TRBV5-4, the J call TRBJ1-1; possibly TRBD1 for D (5 bases). Germline CDR1 reads SGHNT; CDR2 reads YYREEE (reference sequence). This CDR3 spans 17 amino acids. With 4 bases removed from V and 3 bases from J, the gap between germline ends came to 22 bases. In nucleotides, the CDR3 is TGTGCCAGCAGCCGGGTGGGGAGGGGCGCTTATGACACTGAAGCTTTCTTT. It yields the protein CASSRVGRGAYDTEAFF.

With respect to this clone: This CDR3 is also generated by other DNA sequences in the sample. V gene TRBV5-6 combines with J gene TRBJ1-5, with TRBD1 as a possible D gene (5 bases). The V gene lost 3 bases and the J gene lost 5 bases, with 12 bases spanning the gap. The length of the CDR3 is 14 residues. CDR1 is SGHDT, CDR2 YYEEEE, per germline. CDR3 DNA sequence: TGTGCCAGCAGCTCGCACCCGACAGATCAGCCCCAGCATTTT. Translated: CASSSHPTDQPQHF.

This clone was recorded only once. The chain employs TRBV9 and TRBJ2-3; 8 bases map to TRBD1. Germline V gives CDR1 SGDLS, CDR2 YYNGEE. The trim removed 1 base at V and 4 bases at J, leaving 5 bases unmatched. The length of the CDR3 is 15 residues. The CDR3 sequence: CASSVTQGASDTQYF. In DNA form, the CDR3 reads TGTGCCAGCAGCGTAACGCAGGGGGCGTCAGATACGCAGTATTTT.

The chain's CDR3 is CSVDRGLNEKLFF. DNA for the CDR3: TGCAGCGTTGATCGGGGACTTAATGAAAAACTGTTTTTT. The chain carries TRBV29-1 and TRBJ1-4; a weak D match, TRBD1 (5 bases). CDR3 size: 13 residues. Trimming removed 3 bases at V and 4 bases at J, with 9 bases between. Looked up from germline, CDR1 is SQVTM and CDR2 is ANQGSEA.

This clone was observed a single time. The chain employs TRBV6-6 and TRBJ1-2, with 7 nucleotides matching TRBD1. The junction had 11 bases not matched to a gene; V was cut back by 6 bases and J by 4 bases. CDR1 is MNHNY and CDR2 is SVGAGI in the germline V gene (reference sequence). This CDR3 is 15 amino acids long. The CDR3 nucleotides are TGTGCCAGCAGAGACGGGCGGGGACAGATCTATGGCTACACCTTC. It translates to CASRDGRGQIYGYTF.

In this sample, this clone turned up a few times. This chain joins TRBV20-1 and TRBJ1-3; D gene unclear. There are 11 residues in the CDR3. Per the germline V gene, CDR1 is DFQATT and CDR2 is SNEGSKA (reference sequence). V lost 2 bases and J 11 bases, leaving 10 bases between the germline ends. CDR3 residues: CSARKEVSIYF. CDR3 nucleotides: TGCAGTGCTAGAAAAGAGGTCTCCATATATTTT.

This chain links TRBV21-1 with TRBJ2-1; TRBD1, the table's D call, was not compared with the DNA. TRBV21-1 is a pseudogene. The CDR3 totals 12 residues. The CDR3: CASSKPGNEQFF. Here the CDR3 DNA reads TGTGCCAGCAGCAAACCAGGTAATGAGCAGTTCTTC.

The chain recombines TRBV5-1 with TRBJ1-5, with D perhaps matching TRBD1 (5 bases). This CDR3 contains 15 residues. V was clipped by 1 base and J by 2 bases, with 10 bases between them. The V gene's germline CDR1 is SGHRS and CDR2 YFSETQ. The CDR3 loop is CASSLSPGGNQPQHF. The CDR3 coding sequence is TGCGCCAGCAGCTTGTCCCCGGGGGGCAATCAGCCCCAGCATTTT. Looking up the rest from reference TRBV5-1 and TRBJ1-5 gives the full variable domain: KAGVTQTPRYLIKTRGQQVTLSCSPISGHRSVSWYQQTPGQGLQFLFEYFSETQRNKGNFPGRFSGRQFSNSRSEMNVSTLELGDSALYLCASSLSPGGNQPQHFGDGTRLSIL.

The genes are TRBV5-1 and TRBJ2-7; TRBD2 agrees at 11 bases. CDR1 is SGHRS and CDR2 is YFSETQ in the germline V gene. V lost 4 bases and J lost 9; bases outside the gene matches: 18. The CDR3 spans 17 residues. The CDR3 DNA sequence: TGCGCCAGCAGCCTGGTACGACTAGCGGGGATTCCTACGACGCAGTACTTC. It yields the protein CASSLVRLAGIPTTQYF.

The rearrangement links TRBV6-5 to TRBJ1-4; D is possibly TRBD1 (5 bases). Trimming shortened V by 2 bases and J by 5 bases, and 9 bases separated the two germline ends. CDR1 is MNHEY, CDR2 SVGAGI, per germline. The CDR3 spans 14 residues. Here the CDR3 reads CASSYEAGNEKLFF. The CDR3 region has the DNA TGTGCCAGCAGTTACGAGGCAGGGAATGAAAAACTGTTTTTT.

V is TRBV7-6 and J is TRBJ2-3, with TRBD2 matching 12 bases. The CDR3 covers 18 residues. J lost 0 bases, V lost 5 bases, and 9 bases had no gene match. Germline CDR1 SGHVS, CDR2 FNYEAQ. CDR3: CASSRGLAGIASTDTQYF. DNA for the CDR3: TGTGCCAGCAGCCGGGGACTAGCGGGCATCGCTAGCACAGATACGCAGTATTTT.